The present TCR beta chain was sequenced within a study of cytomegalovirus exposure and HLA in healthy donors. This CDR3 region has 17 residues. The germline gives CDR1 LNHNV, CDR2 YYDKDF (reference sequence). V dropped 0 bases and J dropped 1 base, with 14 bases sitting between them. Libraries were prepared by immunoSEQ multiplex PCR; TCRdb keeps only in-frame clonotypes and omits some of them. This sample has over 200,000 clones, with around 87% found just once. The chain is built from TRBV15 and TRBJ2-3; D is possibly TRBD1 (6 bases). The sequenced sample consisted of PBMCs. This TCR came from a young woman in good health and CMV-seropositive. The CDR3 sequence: CATSRDLLEGGTDTQYF. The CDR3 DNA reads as TGTGCCACCAGCAGAGACCTCCTCGAGGGGGGCACAGATACGCAGTATTTT. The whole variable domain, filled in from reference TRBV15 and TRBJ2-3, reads DAMVIQNPRYQVTQFGKPVTLSCSQTLNHNVMYWYQQKSSQAPKLLFHYYDKDFNNEADTPDNFQSRRPNTSFCFLDIRSPGLGDTAMYLCATSRDLLEGGTDTQYFGPGTRLTVL.